This T cell receptor beta chain was retrieved from a study of T cells after posttransplantation cyclophosphamide (dated by TCRdb to 2016 to 2018). For context, the study as a whole: The study tracked T cell repertoire reconstitution by TRB sequencing after myeloablative bone marrow transplantation using posttransplantation cyclophosphamide as GVHD prophylaxis. Samples from some 40 PTCy-treated patients, along with samples from roughly 15 of their related bone marrow donors, underwent antigen receptor sequencing. Blood from all 35 or so PTCy patients who had 1-year posttransplant specimens underwent TRB sequencing. Up to about 3 additional blood samples from 2 to 5.2 years after transplant were also TRB-sequenced in 3 patients, as was pretransplant blood from several patients. Because TRA and TRB clonality correlated tightly in roughly ten samples, later TCR analyses were limited to TRB. Public TRB sequences were checked against a database of over 3,000 sequences associated with responses to pathogens, tumor antigens, self-antigens and alloantigens.

On the day of marrow donation, related bone marrow donors gave peripheral blood samples. Peripheral blood and bone marrow mononuclear cells were isolated by Ficoll-Hypaque density centrifugation and were cryopreserved. This clone was recorded at least ten times. What this receptor recognizes is not known. It has no much larger one-base neighbor in the sample; base qualities were not kept. Genomic DNA was used for TRB sequencing, which was performed with the immunoSEQ assay at survey resolution or with the hsTCRB kit. Concerning the study's data processing: Initial read processing used immunoSEQ software, and repertoire analyses used the LymphoSeq R package. Clonality was computed as 1 minus normalized Shannon entropy; Gini coefficient was also calculated for each TRB dataset. Phenotypes of unsorted samples were inferred by mapping TRB sequences from sorted subsets of the recipient or donor onto unsorted samples of the same recipient. In TCRdb, the immuneACCESS table is reduced to in-frame sequences with V and J assigned. These tables do not hold every clone; where another copy was compared, an unresolved V gene accounts for under half, and the others remain unexplained. The D gene and trimming were derived from the DNA, and the V and J assignments and clone size from that table. This sample is represented by approximately 24,000 clones, with no singletons among them. The ten top clones hold about 1.5% of the sample.

General study outcomes and caveats: The TRB repertoires of T cells infiltrating skin or the GI tract showed only limited overlap with the TRB repertoires found in blood. At 1-2 months, donor-recipient similarity was low but rose over the first year, and the later blood repertoires were often dominated by donor CD8+ memory clones. Across the 45 patients, TRB clonality was highly associated with recipient CMV seropositivity and CMV reactivation, and diversity with PTCy was similar to that in the CNI/methotrexate controls.

Inclusive of the bounding cysteine and phenylalanine, the CDR3 is 14 residues long. The DNA shown is the 42-base CDR3, in frame from base 1. Sequences MGHDK (CDR1) and SYGVNS (CDR2) are obtained from the germline V gene. V is reduced by 6 bases and J by 2 bases, leaving a spacing of 13 bases between them. The rearranged segments are TRBV25-1 and TRBJ2-5; a tentative D call is TRBD1 (6 bases match). This receptor was identified in a man aged 45-65 years in good health, CMV-negative, and a related stem cell transplant donor. The sequenced material came from PBMCs. In nucleotides, the sequence is TGTGCCAGCAGCAGAAGGACAGTACAAGAGACCCAGTACTTC. Its amino acids are CASSRRTVQETQYF. The CDR3, completed at both ends by the reference TRBV25-1 and TRBJ2-5 genes, gives the full variable domain EADIYQTPRYLVIGTGKKITLECSQTMGHDKMYWYQQDPGMELHLIHYSYGVNSTEKGDLSSESTVSRIRTEHFPLTLESARPSHTSQYLCASSRRTVQETQYFGPGTRLLVL.